The 14 T cell receptor beta chains listed next were all sequenced from one sample in a study of beta chain features in type 1 diabetes. Sequenced material consisted of expressed TCRB transcripts (all of the isolated RNA was reverse transcribed). The protocol was immunoSEQ multiplex PCR, while the TCRdb copy is restricted to in-frame clones and leaves out a portion. The sample includes under 450,000 clones, around 16% of them seen just once. Material for sequencing was naive CD4+ T cells from blood. The receptors here all came from a woman younger than 35 in good health.

As regards this clone: Other nucleotide sequences in the sample specify the same CDR3. This chain links TRBV30 with TRBJ2-2; a possible D gene is TRBD2 (6 bases). This CDR3 region has 15 residues. Germline V lookup: CDR1 GTSNPN, CDR2 SVGIG (reference sequence). Deletions cut 4 bases from V and 5 bases from J, with 17 bases between. The CDR3 DNA is TGTGCCTGGACGAGGGGTCTCGCGGGGACCGGGGAGCTGTTTTTT. Its translation is CAWTRGLAGTGELFF.

The V gene is TRBV30, the J gene TRBJ1-1; D is perhaps TRBD1 (6 bases). The CDR3 extends over 16 amino acids. From germline, CDR1 is GTSNPN and CDR2 SVGIG (reference sequence). V was trimmed by 0 bases and J by 1 base, leaving 15 bases between them. CDR3 DNA sequence: TGTGCCTGGAGTGTACATCCCCCGGACAGGAACACTGAAGCTTTCTTT. Protein: CAWSVHPPDRNTEAFF.

This clone was detected only a few times. The rearrangement joins TRBV6-4 to TRBJ1-2, with 8 bases identical to TRBD1. CDR3 length: 15 amino acids. The trim removed 6 bases at V and 0 bases at J, leaving 6 bases unmatched. Germline-derived CDR1 and CDR2 are MRHNA and SNTAGT. The CDR3 protein is CASSPQGETNYGYTF. The CDR3 DNA follows: TGTGCCAGCAGCCCACAGGGGGAGACTAACTATGGCTACACCTTC.

This CDR3 reads CASSLRLAPSTDTQYF. CDR3 sequence (DNA): TGTGCCAGCAGCCTCCGACTAGCGCCTAGCACAGATACGCAGTATTTT. The chain links TRBV5-4 to TRBJ2-3; 8 bases agree with TRBD2. The CDR3 length is 16 residues. Looked up from germline, CDR1 is SGHNT and CDR2 is YYREEE (reference sequence). The V and J ends lost 4 bases and 0 bases, in that order; junction bases with no gene match: 7.

This clone turned up a few times. CDR3 amino acids: CAWSVRAGGGETQYF. The CDR3 DNA is TGTGCCTGGAGTGTAAGGGCGGGAGGGGGGGAGACCCAGTACTTC. The chain couples TRBV30 to TRBJ2-5; TRBD2 agrees at 9 bases. The CDR3 runs 15 residues. V gave up 0 bases and J gave up 5 bases; unmatched junction bases: 7. The germline V gene has CDR1 GTSNPN and CDR2 SVGIG (reference sequence).

The J gene is TRBJ2-1, the V gene TRBV30; 11 bases fit TRBD2. The V and J ends lost 2 bases and 2 bases, in that order; junction bases with no gene match: 5. CDR3 length: 16 amino acids. The germline gives CDR1 GTSNPN, CDR2 SVGIG (reference sequence). This chain's CDR3 is CAWSSPSGRTYNEQFF. Here the CDR3 DNA reads TGTGCCTGGAGTTCTCCTAGCGGGAGGACCTACAATGAGCAGTTCTTC.

The V call is TRBV5-4, the J call TRBJ2-1, with 14 nucleotides matching TRBD2. There are 15 residues in the CDR3. Looked up from germline, CDR1 is SGHNT and CDR2 is YYREEE (reference sequence). V lost 3 bases, J lost 7 bases, and 3 bases stayed unmatched. This CDR3 is CASSSGTSGSNEQFF. The CDR3 nucleotides read TGTGCCAGCAGCTCCGGGACTAGCGGGAGTAATGAGCAGTTCTTC.

The V gene is TRBV7-8, the J gene TRBJ2-1, with a tentative D call TRBD2 (5 bases). Germline CDR1 and CDR2: SGHVS and FQNEAQ. This CDR3 is built from 15 residues. Trimming took 0 bases from V and 6 from J, leaving 12 bases between them. For the CDR3, the DNA is TGTGCCAGCAGCTTAGCGATCGGGGTATTCAATGAGCAGTTCTTC. Protein product: CASSLAIGVFNEQFF.

This clone occurred a few times. The CDR3 loop reads CASSPDSSNQPQHF. The CDR3 DNA sequence: TGTGCCAGCTCACCGGACAGCAGCAATCAGCCCCAGCATTTT. The chain is built from TRBV18 and TRBJ1-5; D may be TRBD1 (6 bases). Trimming cost V 3 bases and J 1 base, with 7 bases left between them. This CDR3 spans 14 amino acids. Germline V gene sequence: CDR1 KGHSH, CDR2 LQKENI. Looking up the rest from reference TRBV18 and TRBJ1-5 gives the full variable domain: NAGVMQNPRHLVRRRGQEARLRCSPMKGHSHVYWYRQLPEEGLKFMVYLQKENIIDESGMPKERFSAEFPKEGPSILRIQQVVRGDSAAYFCASSPDSSNQPQHFGDGTRLSIL.

This clone has a handful of counts. The V gene is TRBV29-1, the J gene TRBJ2-1; D possibly corresponds to TRBD1 (6 bases). CDR3 length: 14 amino acids. Deletions cut 5 bases from V and 4 bases from J, with 15 bases between. Germline CDR1 reads SQVTM; CDR2 reads ANQGSEA. The CDR3 is CSVRQVSLYNEQFF. The CDR3 DNA is TGCAGCGTTCGACAGGTTTCCTTATACAATGAGCAGTTCTTC.

This rearrangement joins TRBV25-1 to TRBJ2-3; 7 bases match TRBD1. The CDR3 sequence is 13 residues long. The germline V gene has CDR1 MGHDK and CDR2 SYGVNS. V shed 3 bases, J shed 9 bases, and the junction held 6 bases outside the gene matches. The CDR3 DNA is TGTGCCAGCAGTGATCTGAACAGGGGAACGCAGTATTTT. Amino acid sequence: CASSDLNRGTQYF. Variable domain in full (rest from reference TRBV25-1 and TRBJ2-3): EADIYQTPRYLVIGTGKKITLECSQTMGHDKMYWYQQDPGMELHLIHYSYGVNSTEKGDLSSESTVSRIRTEHFPLTLESARPSHTSQYLCASSDLNRGTQYFGPGTRLTVL.

The CDR3 bases are TGTGCCTGGGCCATCCGGCTAGCGGGACGGAATGAGCAGTTCTTC. Translating gives CAWAIRLAGRNEQFF. V and J are TRBV30 and TRBJ2-1, with 9 bases fitting TRBD2. The CDR3 spans 15 residues. The J segment lost 7 bases and the V segment lost 5 bases, leaving 12 bases of the junction unmatched. Germline lookup yields CDR1 GTSNPN and CDR2 SVGIG (reference sequence).

The rearrangement uses TRBV9 and TRBJ1-4; D call uncertain. The V gene lost 4 bases and the J gene lost 6 bases, with 7 bases spanning the gap. Germline V gives CDR1 SGDLS, CDR2 YYNGEE. The CDR3 contains 12 residues. CDR3 DNA sequence: TGTGCCAGCAGCCCCGGTTATGAAAAACTGTTTTTT. This encodes CASSPGYEKLFF.

This clone showed up just a few times. The rearrangement links TRBV30 to TRBJ2-7; weak D call: TRBD2 (5 bases). The CDR3 is made up of 15 amino acids. V shed 3 bases and J shed 4 bases, with 19 bases lying between them. Germline V gene data show CDR1 as GTSNPN and CDR2 as SVGIG (reference sequence). The CDR3 nucleotides read TGTGCCTGGAGGGCTAGCTACCTTGAAGGGTACGAGCAGTACTTC. Translating it yields CAWRASYLEGYEQYF.